These 24 T cell receptor beta chains originate from one sample sequenced in a study of spatial heterogeneity in lung cancer. The study's findings and limits: Expanded intratumoral alpha and beta TCR counts tracked tumor mutation counts.

No antigens are known for them. TCRdb re-analysed the 5' RACE reads in MiXCR, keeping a single row per CDR3 protein. Here the sample spans about 2,200 distinct CDR3 sequences, roughly 11% being singletons. Time point indicated: sample taken at primary tumor resection. The sample here was lung tumor tissue, taken at surgery. The receptors shown here come from a female donor with early-stage non-small cell lung cancer.

The chain couples TRBV7-9 to TRBJ1-1, with D unclear. CDR3 length: 15 amino acids. Deletions cut 6 bases from V and 1 base from J, with 15 bases between. Germline V gene lookup returns CDR1 SEHNR and CDR2 FQNEAQ (reference sequence). Written as DNA, the CDR3 is TGTGCCAGCAGTTTCATCGGAGACTGGAACACTGAAGCTTTCTTT. Protein: CASSFIGDWNTEAFF.

The rearrangement links TRBV6-1 to TRBJ1-1; 7 positions agree with TRBD1. V lost 5 bases, J lost 11 bases, and 5 bases stayed unmatched. Germline CDR1 reads MNHNS; CDR2 reads SASEGT. The CDR3 has 11 amino acids. The DNA for the CDR3 is TGTGCCAGCAGTTATACAGGGGTCGCTTTCTTT. It is translated as CASSYTGVAFF.

This clonotype is labeled as large. The chain recombines TRBV12-3 or TRBV12-4 with TRBJ2-1; weak D call: TRBD2 (6 bases). This CDR3 is 16 amino acids long. The V end was cut by 3 bases, the J end by 9 bases, with 21 bases between. For the CDR3, the DNA is TGTGCCAGCAGTTTCTCCATCCTACTTAAAGCGGGTGAGCAGTTCTTC. This gives the protein CASSFSILLKAGEQFF.

This clonotype has only one observation. The rearrangement uses TRBV5-1 and TRBJ2-3; TRBD2 aligns across 14 bases. V shed 4 bases, J shed 9 bases, and the junction held 10 bases outside the gene matches. This CDR3 spans 16 amino acids. Germline loops: CDR1 SGHRS, CDR2 YFSETQ. The CDR3 reads CASSEGWTSGGNTQYF. The CDR3 DNA sequence: TGCGCCAGCAGCGAAGGATGGACTAGCGGGGGGAACACGCAGTATTTT.

Within the sample, this clonotype is medium-sized (0.01 to 0.1%). This chain links TRBV18 with TRBJ2-3; D tentatively fits TRBD1 or TRBD2 (6 bases each). The CDR3 covers 15 residues. Germline V gene data show CDR1 as KGHSH and CDR2 as LQKENI. V was trimmed by 2 bases and J by 6 bases, leaving 15 bases between them. This CDR3 reads CASSPVGGASDTQYF. The CDR3 coding sequence is TGTGCCAGCTCACCAGTGGGGGGCGCGTCTGATACGCAGTATTTT.

This clonotype is classed as large. The chain employs TRBV15 and TRBJ2-7; 8 bases fit TRBD2. J was trimmed by 1 base and V by 8 bases; bases with no gene match: 10. The CDR3 totals 15 residues. Germline loops: CDR1 LNHNV, CDR2 YYDKDF (reference sequence). The DNA of the CDR3 is TGTGCCACCCGTCCCGGACTAGCAGGGTCCTACGAGCAGTACTTC. It yields the protein CATRPGLAGSYEQYF.

This clonotype qualifies as medium-sized (0.01 to 0.1%). The chain combines TRBV5-6 with TRBJ2-2, with TRBD1 matching 7 bases. The germline V gene encodes CDR1 SGHDT and CDR2 YYEEEE. This CDR3 has 15 residues. V shed 0 bases, J shed 3 bases, and the junction held 2 bases outside the gene matches. The CDR3 nucleotides are TGTGCCAGCAGCTTGGTTCAGGGGGACACCGGGGAGCTGTTTTTT. Its protein product is CASSLVQGDTGELFF.

This clonotype is medium-sized. This chain uses TRBV11-1 with TRBJ2-3, with D tentatively TRBD1 or TRBD2 (5 bases each). With 5 bases removed from V and 2 bases from J, the gap between germline ends came to 14 bases. This CDR3 region has 15 residues. CDR1 and CDR2 (germline): SGHAT, FQDESV (reference sequence). The CDR3 region has the DNA TGTGCCAGCAGCCCATGGGACGGACCCACAGATACGCAGTATTTT. This sequence encodes CASSPWDGPTDTQYF. Variable domain in full (rest from reference TRBV11-1 and TRBJ2-3): EAEVAQSPRYKITEKSQAVAFWCDPISGHATLYWYRQILGQGPELLVQFQDESVVDDSQLPKDRFSAERLKGVDSTLKIQPAELGDSAMYLCASSPWDGPTDTQYFGPGTRLTVL.

This chain connects TRBV6-6 to TRBJ1-6; tentative D call: TRBD1 (5 bases). V lost 2 bases to trimming and J lost 12 bases, with 23 bases between them. The CDR3 length is 17 residues. Germline-derived CDR1 and CDR2 are MNHNY and SVGAGI (reference sequence). This CDR3 is CASSYRGNGREPQPLHF. Here the CDR3 DNA reads TGTGCCAGCAGTTACCGGGGGAATGGCAGGGAGCCCCAACCCCTCCACTTT.

This clonotype was counted many times. The chain carries TRBV6-1 and TRBJ1-5; no definite D call. Trimming removed 4 bases at V and 5 bases at J, with 6 bases between. The CDR3 is 12 amino acids. Per germline, CDR1 MNHNS and CDR2 SASEGT. Written as DNA, the CDR3 is TGTGCCAGCAGTGCTGGGTATCAGCCCCAGCATTTT. It translates to CASSAGYQPQHF.

This chain links TRBV29-1 with TRBJ1-4; a possible D gene is TRBD1 (5 bases). Germline-derived CDR1 and CDR2 are SQVTM and ANQGSEA. This CDR3 is built from 13 residues. V lost 3 bases and J lost 7, with 12 bases in between. The CDR3, as DNA: TGCAGCGTTGAGAGGGACGGGAGTGAAAAACTGTTTTTT. Translating gives CSVERDGSEKLFF.

This clonotype is labeled large. The rearrangement uses TRBV5-5 and TRBJ2-5; TRBD1 is a possible D gene (5 bases). CDR1 is SGHKS and CDR2 is YYEKEE in the germline V gene (reference sequence). V dropped 7 bases and J dropped 2 bases, with 24 bases sitting between them. This CDR3 comprises 17 residues. Here the CDR3 reads CASFQGLHGYLQETQYF. DNA for the CDR3: TGTGCCAGCTTCCAGGGCCTCCACGGTTACTTACAAGAGACCCAGTACTTC. Full variable domain (rest looked up from reference TRBV5-5 and TRBJ2-5): DAGVTQSPTHLIKTRGQQVTLRCSPISGHKSVSWYQQVLGQGPQFIFQYYEKEERGRGNFPDRFSARQFPNYSSELNVNALLLGDSALYLCASFQGLHGYLQETQYFGPGTRLLVL.

This clonotype is labeled as medium-sized. The V call is TRBV7-2, the J call TRBJ2-7; 8 nucleotides match TRBD1. The CDR3 has 16 amino acids. The ends lost 6 bases at V and 0 bases at J; junction bases unmatched: 10. Germline CDR1 SGHTA, CDR2 FQGNSA. In DNA, the CDR3 is TGTGCCAGCAGTCGACAGGGGATTGTGCTCTCCTACGAGCAGTACTTC. Its translation is CASSRQGIVLSYEQYF. The whole variable domain, filled in from reference TRBV7-2 and TRBJ2-7, reads GAGVSQSPSNKVTEKGKDVELRCDPISGHTALYWYRQSLGQGLEFLIYFQGNSAPDKSGLPSDRFSAERTGGSVSTLTIQRTQQEDSAVYLCASSRQGIVLSYEQYFGPGTRLTVT.

In its sample, this clonotype ranks as medium-sized. CDR3 nucleotides: TGTGCCATCAGTGTAGTCGGCCTTTACTACGAGCAGTACTTC. Residues: CAISVVGLYYEQYF. The chain recombines TRBV10-3 with TRBJ2-7, with D uncertain. Looked up from germline, CDR1 is ENHRY and CDR2 is SYGVKD. This CDR3 comprises 14 residues. V lost 4 bases and J lost 3, with 13 bases in between.

This clonotype counts as medium-sized (0.01 to 0.1%). The gene calls are TRBV6-4 and TRBJ2-2, with a tentative D call TRBD1 (6 bases). The CDR3 contains 15 residues. V was clipped by 7 bases and J by 6 bases, with 18 bases between them. Germline assignment: CDR1 MRHNA and CDR2 SNTAGT. The CDR3 sequence is CASKPQGVGAGELFF. CDR3 sequence (DNA): TGTGCCAGCAAACCACAGGGCGTCGGGGCCGGGGAGCTGTTTTTT.

This clonotype is medium-sized by share. The chain carries TRBV6-2 or TRBV6-3 and TRBJ1-5; the D is unclear. With 6 bases removed from V and 3 bases from J, the gap between germline ends came to 15 bases. CDR1 is MNHEY and CDR2 is SVGEGT in the germline V gene. The CDR3 is made up of 15 amino acids. This CDR3 reads CASRAGDGPNQPQHF. As DNA, the CDR3 is TGTGCCAGCAGGGCTGGCGACGGACCCAATCAGCCCCAGCATTTT.

By share of the sample, this clonotype is medium-sized (0.01 to 0.1%). The V call is TRBV6-6, the J call TRBJ2-7; 15 bases align to TRBD2. Looked up from germline, CDR1 is MNHNY and CDR2 is SVGAGI (reference sequence). J was trimmed by 6 bases and V by 4 bases; bases with no gene match: 10. The CDR3 runs 17 residues. The CDR3 sequence is CASSSPGLAGGGGEQYF. The CDR3 DNA follows: TGTGCCAGCAGTTCTCCGGGACTAGCGGGGGGAGGAGGCGAGCAGTACTTC.

Comment on this clonotype: A much more abundant neighbour one base away suggests this may be a read error. The chain carries TRBV2 and TRBJ2-5; TRBD2 might be the D (7 bases). CDR3 size: 16 residues. Germline CDR1 SNHLY, CDR2 FYNNEI. Here the CDR3 reads CVSSEAGGGARETQYF. The CDR3, as DNA: TGTGTCAGCAGTGAAGCTGGAGGGGGGGCCCGTGAGACCCAGTACTTC.

This clonotype is medium-sized by share. CDR3 protein: CASSDYYEQYF. The CDR3, as DNA: TGTGCCAGCAGCGATTACTACGAGCAGTACTTC. The chain recombines TRBV7-2 with TRBJ2-7, with D hard to call. This CDR3 has 11 amino acids. Germline V gene data show CDR1 as SGHTA and CDR2 as FQGNSA. V lost 5 bases and J 3 bases, leaving 5 bases between the germline ends.

This clonotype has ten or more counts. The DNA of the CDR3 is TGCAGCGTTGCAGGGAGCGGGGGCACAGATACGCAGTATTTT. Residues: CSVAGSGGTDTQYF. The V call is TRBV29-1, the J call TRBJ2-3; 7 bases are a match to TRBD2. V gave up 4 bases and J gave up 1 base; unmatched junction bases: 5. This CDR3 is 14 amino acids long. In germline, CDR1 is SQVTM, CDR2 ANQGSEA.

The rearrangement links TRBV7-4 to TRBJ2-5, with a weak D call TRBD1 (5 bases). Looked up from germline, CDR1 is SGHVT and CDR2 is SQSDAQ. The CDR3 spans 15 residues. Trimming shortened V by 2 bases and J by 11 bases, and 21 bases separated the two germline ends. CDR3 DNA: TGTGCCAGCAGCTTAAGTTCCGTGGGGCCGACGGCGCAGTACTTC. This translates into CASSLSSVGPTAQYF.

By share, this clonotype counts as medium-sized. The rearrangement links TRBV5-1 to TRBJ2-7; possible D gene TRBD2, 6 bases. The CDR3 is 15 amino acids. V was pared by 4 bases and J by 2 bases, with 16 bases between. Germline V gene lookup returns CDR1 SGHRS and CDR2 YFSETQ. Here the CDR3 DNA reads TGCGCCAGCAGCGGGTTGCCGGGGGTTACCTACGAGCAGTACTTC. The encoded protein is CASSGLPGVTYEQYF.

This clonotype is termed large. CDR3 DNA: TGTGCCAGCAGTTTAGGCGGGAATAGCAATCAGCCCCAGCATTTT. Protein: CASSLGGNSNQPQHF. The chain recombines TRBV28 with TRBJ1-5; D gene ambiguous. The CDR3 is 15 amino acids. The germline V gene encodes CDR1 MDHEN and CDR2 SYDVKM. The V and J ends lost 2 bases and 0 bases respectively, with 8 bases between them.

The V gene is TRBV2, the J gene TRBJ2-2; TRBD1 aligns across 8 bases. V gave up 4 bases and J gave up 6 bases; unmatched junction bases: 4. Germline assignment: CDR1 SNHLY and CDR2 FYNNEI. The CDR3 is 14 residues long. CDR3 sequence: CASSVDRAAGELFF. The CDR3 DNA reads TGTGCCAGCAGTGTGGACAGGGCGGCCGGGGAGCTGTTTTTT.